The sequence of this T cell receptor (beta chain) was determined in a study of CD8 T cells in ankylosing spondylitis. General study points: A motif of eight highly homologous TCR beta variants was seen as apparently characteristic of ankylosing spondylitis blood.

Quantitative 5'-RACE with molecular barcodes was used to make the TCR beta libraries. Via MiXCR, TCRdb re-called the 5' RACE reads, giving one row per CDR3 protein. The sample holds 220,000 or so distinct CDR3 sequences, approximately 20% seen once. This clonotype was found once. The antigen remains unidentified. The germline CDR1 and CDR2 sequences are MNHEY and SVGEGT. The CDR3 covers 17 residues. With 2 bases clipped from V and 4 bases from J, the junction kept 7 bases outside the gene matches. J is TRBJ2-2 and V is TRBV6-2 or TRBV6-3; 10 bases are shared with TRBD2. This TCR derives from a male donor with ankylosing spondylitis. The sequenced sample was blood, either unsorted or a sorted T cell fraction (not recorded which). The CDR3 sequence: CASSYASGSVGTGELFF. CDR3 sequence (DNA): TGTGCCAGCAGTTACGCTAGCGGGAGCGTGGGCACCGGGGAGCTGTTTTTT.